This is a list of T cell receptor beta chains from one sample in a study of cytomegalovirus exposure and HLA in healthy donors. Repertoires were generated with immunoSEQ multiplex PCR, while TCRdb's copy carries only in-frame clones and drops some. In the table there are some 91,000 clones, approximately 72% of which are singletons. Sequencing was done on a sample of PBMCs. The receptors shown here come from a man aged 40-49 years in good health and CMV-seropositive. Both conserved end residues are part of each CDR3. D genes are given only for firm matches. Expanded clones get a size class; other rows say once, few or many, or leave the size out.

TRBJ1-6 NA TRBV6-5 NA CASSSGGIQVSPLHF TGTGCCAGCAGTTCCGGGGGAATCCAGGTCTCACCCCTCCACTTT
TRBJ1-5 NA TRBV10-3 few CAIKGESSNQPQHF TGTGCCATCAAGGGGGAGTCTAGCAATCAGCCCCAGCATTTT
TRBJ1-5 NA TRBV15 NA CATSESRQPQHF TGTGCCACCAGCGAGTCCAGGCAGCCCCAGCATTTT
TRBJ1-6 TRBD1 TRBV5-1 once CASTSGTDYNSPLHF TGCGCCAGCACATCCGGGACAGACTATAATTCACCCCTCCACTTT
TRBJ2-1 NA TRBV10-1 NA CASSESGIPLVNEQFF TGCGCCAGCAGTGAATCAGGGATCCCCCTAGTGAATGAGCAGTTCTTC
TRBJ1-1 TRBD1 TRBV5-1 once CASSPDRPNTEAFF TGCGCCAGCAGCCCGGACAGGCCAAACACTGAAGCTTTCTTT
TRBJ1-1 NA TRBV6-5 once CASRFRGERTEAFF TGTGCCAGCAGATTCAGGGGTGAGCGCACTGAAGCTTTCTTT
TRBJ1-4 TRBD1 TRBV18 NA CASSLQRTGLNEKLFF TGTGCCAGCTCCTTACAACGGACAGGCCTTAATGAAAAACTGTTTTTT
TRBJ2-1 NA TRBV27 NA CASEGLRNEQFF TGTGCCAGCGAAGGACTCCGCAATGAGCAGTTCTTC
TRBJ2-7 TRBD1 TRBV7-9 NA CASSSRDRGPYEQYF TGTGCCAGCAGCAGCCGGGACAGGGGTCCCTACGAGCAGTACTTC